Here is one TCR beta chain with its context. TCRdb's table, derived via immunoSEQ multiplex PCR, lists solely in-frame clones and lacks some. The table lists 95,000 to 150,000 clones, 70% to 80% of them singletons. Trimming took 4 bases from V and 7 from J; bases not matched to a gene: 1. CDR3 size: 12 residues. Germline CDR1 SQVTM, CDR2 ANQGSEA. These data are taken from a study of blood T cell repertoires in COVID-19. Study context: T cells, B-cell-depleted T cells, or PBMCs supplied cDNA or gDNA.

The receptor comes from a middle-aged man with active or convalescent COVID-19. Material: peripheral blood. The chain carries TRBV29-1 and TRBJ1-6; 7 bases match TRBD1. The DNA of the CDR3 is TGCAGCGTTGGACAGGGAAATTCACCCCTCCACTTT. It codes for CSVGQGNSPLHF.